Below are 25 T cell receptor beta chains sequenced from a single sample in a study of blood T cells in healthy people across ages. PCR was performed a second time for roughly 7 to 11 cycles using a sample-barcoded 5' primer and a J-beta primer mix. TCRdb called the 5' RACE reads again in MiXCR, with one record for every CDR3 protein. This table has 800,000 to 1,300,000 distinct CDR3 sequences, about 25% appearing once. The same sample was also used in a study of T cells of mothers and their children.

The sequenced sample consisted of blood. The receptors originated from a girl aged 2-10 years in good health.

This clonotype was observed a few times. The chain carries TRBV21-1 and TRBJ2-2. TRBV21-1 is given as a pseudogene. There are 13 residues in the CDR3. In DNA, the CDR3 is TGTGCCAGCAGCAAAGACTACACCGGGGAGCTGTTTTTT. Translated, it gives CASSKDYTGELFF.

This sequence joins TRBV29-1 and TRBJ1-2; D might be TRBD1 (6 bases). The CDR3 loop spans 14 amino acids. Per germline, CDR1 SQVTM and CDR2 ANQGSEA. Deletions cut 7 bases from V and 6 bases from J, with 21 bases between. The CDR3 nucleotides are TGCAGCGCCCAGGGGTGGGGAGGTATTGATGGCTACACCTTC. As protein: CSAQGWGGIDGYTF.

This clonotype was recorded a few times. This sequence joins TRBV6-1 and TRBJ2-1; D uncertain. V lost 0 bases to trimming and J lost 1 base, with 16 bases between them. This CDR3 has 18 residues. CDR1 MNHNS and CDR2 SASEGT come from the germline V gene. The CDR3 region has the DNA TGTGCCAGCAGTGAAGCGGCCTTCAGAAGCAATTCCTACAATGAGCAGTTCTTC. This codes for CASSEAAFRSNSYNEQFF.

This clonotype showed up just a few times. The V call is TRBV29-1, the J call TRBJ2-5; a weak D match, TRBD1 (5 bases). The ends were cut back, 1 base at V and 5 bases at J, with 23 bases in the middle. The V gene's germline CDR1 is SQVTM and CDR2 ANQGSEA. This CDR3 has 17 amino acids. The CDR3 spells CSVEVAGSPLHGETQYF. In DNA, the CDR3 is TGCAGCGTTGAAGTAGCAGGGTCCCCACTTCATGGTGAGACCCAGTACTTC.

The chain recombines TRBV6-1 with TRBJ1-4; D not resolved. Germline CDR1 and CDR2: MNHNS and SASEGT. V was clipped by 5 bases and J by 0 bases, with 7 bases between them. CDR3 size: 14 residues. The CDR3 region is CASSPDSTNEKLFF. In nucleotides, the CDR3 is TGTGCCAGCAGTCCCGACTCAACTAATGAAAAACTGTTTTTT.

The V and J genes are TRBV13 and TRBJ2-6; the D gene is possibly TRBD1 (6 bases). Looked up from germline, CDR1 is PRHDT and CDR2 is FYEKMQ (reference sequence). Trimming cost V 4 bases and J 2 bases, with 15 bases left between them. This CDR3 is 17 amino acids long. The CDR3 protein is CASSYTGSTTGANVLTF. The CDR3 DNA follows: TGTGCCAGCAGCTATACAGGGTCGACCACTGGGGCCAACGTCCTGACTTTC.

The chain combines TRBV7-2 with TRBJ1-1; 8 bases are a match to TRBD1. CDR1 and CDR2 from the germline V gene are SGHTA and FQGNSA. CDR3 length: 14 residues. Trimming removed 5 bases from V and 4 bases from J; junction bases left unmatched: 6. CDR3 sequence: CASSTQGVGTEAFF. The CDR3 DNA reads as TGTGCCAGCAGCACACAGGGGGTCGGCACTGAAGCTTTCTTT. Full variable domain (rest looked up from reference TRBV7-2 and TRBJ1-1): GAGVSQSPSNKVTEKGKDVELRCDPISGHTALYWYRQSLGQGLEFLIYFQGNSAPDKSGLPSDRFSAERTGGSVSTLTIQRTQQEDSAVYLCASSTQGVGTEAFFGQGTRLTVV.

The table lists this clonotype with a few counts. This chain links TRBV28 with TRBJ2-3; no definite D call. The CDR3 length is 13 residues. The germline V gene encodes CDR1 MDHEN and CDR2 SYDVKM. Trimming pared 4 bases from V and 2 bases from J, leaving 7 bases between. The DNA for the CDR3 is TGTGCCAGCAGTTCAATCCCCACAGATACGCAGTATTTT. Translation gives CASSSIPTDTQYF.

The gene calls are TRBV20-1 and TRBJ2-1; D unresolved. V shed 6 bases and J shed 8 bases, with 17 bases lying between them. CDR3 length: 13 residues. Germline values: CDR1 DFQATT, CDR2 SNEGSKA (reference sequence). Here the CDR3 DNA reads TGCAGTGCCCCCTGGGCCTCTGCGGATGAGCAGTTCTTC. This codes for CSAPWASADEQFF.

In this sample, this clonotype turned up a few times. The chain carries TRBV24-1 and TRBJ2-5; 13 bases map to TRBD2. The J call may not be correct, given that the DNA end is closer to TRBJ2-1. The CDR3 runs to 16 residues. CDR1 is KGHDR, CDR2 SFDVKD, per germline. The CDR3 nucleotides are TGTGCCACCAGTGACGCTGGGACTAGCGGGAATGATGAGCAGTTCTTC. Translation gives CATSDAGTSGNDEQFF.

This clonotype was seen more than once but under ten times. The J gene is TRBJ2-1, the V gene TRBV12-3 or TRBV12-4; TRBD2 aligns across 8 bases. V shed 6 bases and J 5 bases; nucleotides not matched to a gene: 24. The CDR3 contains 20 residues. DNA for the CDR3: TGTGCCAGCAGGACACTACGAGCGGGGGATACACCATCATCCAACAATGAGCAGTTCTTC. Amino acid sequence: CASRTLRAGDTPSSNNEQFF.

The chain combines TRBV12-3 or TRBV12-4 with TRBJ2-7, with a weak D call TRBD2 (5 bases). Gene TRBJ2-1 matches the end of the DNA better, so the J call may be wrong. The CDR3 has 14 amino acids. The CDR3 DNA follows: TGTGCCAGCAGTCACGGACTCTTTTACAATGAGCAGTTCTTC. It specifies CASSHGLFYNEQFF.

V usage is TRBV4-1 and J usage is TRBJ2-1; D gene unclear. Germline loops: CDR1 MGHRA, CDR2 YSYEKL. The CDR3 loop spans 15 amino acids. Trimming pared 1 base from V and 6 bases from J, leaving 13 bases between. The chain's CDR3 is CASSQVSGTTNEQFF. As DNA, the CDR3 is TGCGCCAGCAGCCAAGTTTCGGGTACTACCAATGAGCAGTTCTTC.

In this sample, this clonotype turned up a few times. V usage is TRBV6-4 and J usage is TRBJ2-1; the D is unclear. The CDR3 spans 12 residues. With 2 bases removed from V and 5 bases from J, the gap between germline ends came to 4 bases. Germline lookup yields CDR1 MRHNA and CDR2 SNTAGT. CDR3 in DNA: TGTGCCAGCAGTGACGGAAACAATGAGCAGTTCTTC. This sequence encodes CASSDGNNEQFF.

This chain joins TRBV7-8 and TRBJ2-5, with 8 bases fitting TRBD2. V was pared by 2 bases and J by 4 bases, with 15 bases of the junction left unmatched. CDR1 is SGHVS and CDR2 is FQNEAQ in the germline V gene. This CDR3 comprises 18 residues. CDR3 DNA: TGTGCCAGCAGCTTACTTCTAGCGGGCTGGGAGGGAGGAGAGACCCAGTACTTC. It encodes CASSLLLAGWEGGETQYF.

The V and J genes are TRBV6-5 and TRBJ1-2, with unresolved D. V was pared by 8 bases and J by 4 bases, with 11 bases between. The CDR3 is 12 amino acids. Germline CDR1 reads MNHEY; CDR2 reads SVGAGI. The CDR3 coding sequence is TGTGCCAGCTTCGAAGCCCCCTATGGCTACACCTTC. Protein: CASFEAPYGYTF.

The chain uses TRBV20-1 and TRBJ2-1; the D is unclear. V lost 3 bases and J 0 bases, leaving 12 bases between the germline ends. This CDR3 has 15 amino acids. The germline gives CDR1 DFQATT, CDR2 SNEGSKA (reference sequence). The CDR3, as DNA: TGCAGTGCTAGGGTCAGCCTAAGCTCCTACAATGAGCAGTTCTTC. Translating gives CSARVSLSSYNEQFF.

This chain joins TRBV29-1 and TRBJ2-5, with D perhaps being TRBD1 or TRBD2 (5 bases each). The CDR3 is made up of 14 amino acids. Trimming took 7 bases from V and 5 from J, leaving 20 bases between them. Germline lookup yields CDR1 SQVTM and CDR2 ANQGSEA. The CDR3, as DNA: TGCAGCGGAATCGATGTTTACTGGGGGGAGACCCAGTACTTC. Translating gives CSGIDVYWGETQYF.

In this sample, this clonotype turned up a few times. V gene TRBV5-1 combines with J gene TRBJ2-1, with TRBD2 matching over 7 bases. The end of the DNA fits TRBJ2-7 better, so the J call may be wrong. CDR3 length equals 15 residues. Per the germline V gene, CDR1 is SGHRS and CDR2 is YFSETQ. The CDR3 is CASSLGGEANYEQYF. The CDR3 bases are TGCGCCAGCAGCCTGGGGGGGGAGGCCAACTACGAGCAGTACTTC.

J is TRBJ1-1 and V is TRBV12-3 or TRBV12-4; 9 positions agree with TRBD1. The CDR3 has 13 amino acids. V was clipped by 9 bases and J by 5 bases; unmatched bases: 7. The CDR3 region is CASLDRGFTEAFF. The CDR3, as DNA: TGTGCCAGTCTCGACAGGGGGTTTACTGAAGCTTTCTTT.

The CDR3 region is CASSSGQPTGELFF. In DNA, the CDR3 is TGTGCCAGCAGTTCCGGACAGCCCACCGGGGAGCTGTTTTTT. V is TRBV6-2 or TRBV6-3 and J is TRBJ2-2; possibly TRBD1 for D (6 bases). The CDR3 extends over 14 amino acids. Trimming cost V 4 bases and J 4 bases, with 10 bases left between them. Looked up from germline, CDR1 is MNHEY and CDR2 is SVGEGT.

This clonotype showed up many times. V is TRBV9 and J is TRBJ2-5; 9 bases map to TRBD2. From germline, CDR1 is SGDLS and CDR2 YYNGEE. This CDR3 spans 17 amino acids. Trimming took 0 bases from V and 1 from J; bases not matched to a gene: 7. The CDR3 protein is CASSVAGAGGTQETQYF. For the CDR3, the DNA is TGTGCCAGCAGCGTAGCGGGGGCGGGAGGGACCCAAGAGACCCAGTACTTC.

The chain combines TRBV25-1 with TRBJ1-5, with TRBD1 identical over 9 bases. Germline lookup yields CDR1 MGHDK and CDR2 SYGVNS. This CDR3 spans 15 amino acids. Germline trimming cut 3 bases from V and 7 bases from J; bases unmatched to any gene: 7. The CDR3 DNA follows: TGTGCCAGCAGTGAGTCGGGACAGGGCAGGCAGCCCCAGCATTTT. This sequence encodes CASSESGQGRQPQHF.

Here the CDR3 DNA reads TGTGCCTCGTCCTTGGACAGCCCCGACGATACGCAGTATTTT. It codes for CASSLDSPDDTQYF. The chain has TRBV12-5 and TRBJ2-3; D may be TRBD1 (6 bases). Germline V CDR1 and CDR2: LGHNT, FRNRAP. This CDR3 has 14 amino acids. Drawing the rest from reference TRBV12-5 and TRBJ2-3, the complete variable domain is DARVTQTPRHKVTEMGQEVTMRCQPILGHNTVFWYRQTMMQGLELLAYFRNRAPLDDSGMPKDRFSAEMPDATLATLKIQPSEPRDSAVYFCASSLDSPDDTQYFGPGTRLTVL.

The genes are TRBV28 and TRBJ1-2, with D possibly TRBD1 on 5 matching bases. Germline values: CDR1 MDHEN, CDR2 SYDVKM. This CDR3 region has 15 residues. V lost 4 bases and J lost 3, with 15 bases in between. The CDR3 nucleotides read TGTGCCAGCAGTTCCCCACGGGGCGCGGACTATGGCTACACCTTC. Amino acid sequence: CASSSPRGADYGYTF.